Reported below is one T cell receptor beta chain. In germline, CDR1 is SGHTA, CDR2 FQGTGA. V was clipped by 3 bases and J by 7 bases; unmatched bases: 9. The CDR3 length is 15 residues. The entry originates in a study of Ad26.COV2.S vaccination and SARS-CoV-2 variants. Sequenced by immunoSEQ multiplex PCR; TCRdb stores in-frame clones only, minus some. The sample lists some 190,000 clones, around nine tenths occurring once. V usage is TRBV7-3 and J usage is TRBJ2-3, with TRBD2 matching over 8 bases. The sample was peripheral blood, taken after recovery from COVID-19. This TCR was recovered from a human donor who had recovered from COVID-19. CDR3 sequence reads: CASSFGAGEGHTQYF. The CDR3 DNA is TGTGCCAGCAGCTTCGGAGCGGGAGAGGGTCATACGCAGTATTTT.